This record looks at one TCR beta chain sequence and its context. This clonotype was counted at least ten times. There is no known antigen for this receptor. No base quality information exists; no much larger clone differs at one position. CDR1 MNHEY and CDR2 SVGEGT are derived from the germline V gene. V is reduced by 8 bases and J by 4 bases, leaving a spacing of 7 bases between them. The CDR3 measures 11 amino acids from cysteine to phenylalanine. Only CDR3 DNA is held: 33 bases, read in frame from base 1. These data are taken from a study of immune characterization of retroperitoneal liposarcoma (dated by TCRdb to the late 2010s). Receptor amplification or capture employed PCR. Sequencing was carried out with a NextSeq 500. In-frame beta chains were kept once TCRdb had trimmed the public reads at Q25 with fastp and called clones with MiXCR. Merged by CDR3 protein, the rows form single entries marked with the most common genes and DNA. The sample records 8,500 to 11,000 distinct CDR3 sequences, around a quarter of which are singletons. In total, the top ten clones hold approximately 9% of the sample.

The sequence was obtained from a female donor with retroperitoneal liposarcoma. Specimen: tumor tissue. The chain is encoded by TRBV6-2 or TRBV6-3 joined to TRBJ2-3; the D gene cannot be resolved reliably. In nucleotides, the sequence is TGTGCCAGCTCGAGTTCAGATACGCAGTATTTT. The resulting protein is CASSSSDTQYF.